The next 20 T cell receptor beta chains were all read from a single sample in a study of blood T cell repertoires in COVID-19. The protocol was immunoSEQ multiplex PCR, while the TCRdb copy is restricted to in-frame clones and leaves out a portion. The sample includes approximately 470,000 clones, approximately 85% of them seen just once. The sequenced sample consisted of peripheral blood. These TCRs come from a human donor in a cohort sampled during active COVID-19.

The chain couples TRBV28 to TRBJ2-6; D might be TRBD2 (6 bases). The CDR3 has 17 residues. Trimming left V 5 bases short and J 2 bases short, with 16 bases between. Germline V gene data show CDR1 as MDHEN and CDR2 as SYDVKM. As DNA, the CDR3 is TGTGCCAGCAGTCCGCGACTAGGGGTTACTGGGGCCAACGTCCTGACTTTC. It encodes CASSPRLGVTGANVLTF.

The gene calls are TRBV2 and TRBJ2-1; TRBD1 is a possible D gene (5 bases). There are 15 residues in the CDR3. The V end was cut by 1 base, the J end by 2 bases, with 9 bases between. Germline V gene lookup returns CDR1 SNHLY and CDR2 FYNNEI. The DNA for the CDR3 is TGTGCCAGCAGTGAAGTCCAGACAGCCTACAATGAGCAGTTCTTC. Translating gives CASSEVQTAYNEQFF.

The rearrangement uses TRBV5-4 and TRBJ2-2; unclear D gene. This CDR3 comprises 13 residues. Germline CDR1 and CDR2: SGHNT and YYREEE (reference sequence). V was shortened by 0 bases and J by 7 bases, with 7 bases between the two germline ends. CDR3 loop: CASSLAWSGELFF. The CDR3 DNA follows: TGTGCCAGCAGCTTGGCCTGGAGCGGGGAGCTGTTTTTT.

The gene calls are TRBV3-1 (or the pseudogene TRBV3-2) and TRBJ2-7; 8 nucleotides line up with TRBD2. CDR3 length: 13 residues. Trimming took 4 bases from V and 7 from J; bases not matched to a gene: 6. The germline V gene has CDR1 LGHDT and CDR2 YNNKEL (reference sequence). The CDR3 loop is CASSLLAGPEQYF. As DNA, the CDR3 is TGTGCCAGCAGCCTCTTAGCGGGACCTGAGCAGTACTTC.

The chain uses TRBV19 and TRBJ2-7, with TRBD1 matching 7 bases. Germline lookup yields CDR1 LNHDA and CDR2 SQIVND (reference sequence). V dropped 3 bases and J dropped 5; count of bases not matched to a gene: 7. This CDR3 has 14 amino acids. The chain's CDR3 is CASSITGASHEQYF. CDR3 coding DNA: TGTGCCAGTAGTATCACAGGGGCGAGCCACGAGCAGTACTTC.

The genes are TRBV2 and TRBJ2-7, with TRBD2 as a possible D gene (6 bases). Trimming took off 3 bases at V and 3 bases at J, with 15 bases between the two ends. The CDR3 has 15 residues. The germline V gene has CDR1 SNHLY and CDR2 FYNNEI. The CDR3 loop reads CASSEFGSGNYEQYF. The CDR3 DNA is TGTGCCAGCAGTGAGTTTGGTAGCGGCAACTACGAGCAGTACTTC.

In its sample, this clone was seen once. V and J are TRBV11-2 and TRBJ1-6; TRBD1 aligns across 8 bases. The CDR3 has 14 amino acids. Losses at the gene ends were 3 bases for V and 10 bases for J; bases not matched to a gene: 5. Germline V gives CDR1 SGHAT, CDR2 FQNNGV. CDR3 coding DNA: TGTGCCAGCAGCTTCGAGACAGGGGTCTCACCCCTCCACTTT. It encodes CASSFETGVSPLHF.

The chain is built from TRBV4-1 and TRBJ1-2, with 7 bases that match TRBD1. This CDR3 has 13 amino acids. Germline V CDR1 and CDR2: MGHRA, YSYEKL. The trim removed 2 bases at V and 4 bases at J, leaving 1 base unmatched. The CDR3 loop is CASSQNRGYGYTF. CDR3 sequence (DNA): TGCGCCAGCAGCCAAAACAGGGGCTATGGCTACACCTTC.

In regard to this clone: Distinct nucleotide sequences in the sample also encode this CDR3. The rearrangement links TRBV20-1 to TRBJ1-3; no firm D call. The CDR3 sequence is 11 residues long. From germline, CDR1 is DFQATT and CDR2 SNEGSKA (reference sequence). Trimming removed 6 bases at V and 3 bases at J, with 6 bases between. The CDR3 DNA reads TGCAGTGCATCGAGTGGAAACACCATATATTTT. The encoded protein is CSASSGNTIYF.

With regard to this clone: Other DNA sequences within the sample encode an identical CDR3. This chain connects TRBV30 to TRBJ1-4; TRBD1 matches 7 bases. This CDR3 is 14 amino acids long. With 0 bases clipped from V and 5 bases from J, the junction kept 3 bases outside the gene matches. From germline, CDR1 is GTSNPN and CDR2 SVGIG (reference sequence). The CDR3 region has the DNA TGTGCCTGGAGTGTAGGGGGCGGCAATGAAAAACTGTTTTTT. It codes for CAWSVGGGNEKLFF.

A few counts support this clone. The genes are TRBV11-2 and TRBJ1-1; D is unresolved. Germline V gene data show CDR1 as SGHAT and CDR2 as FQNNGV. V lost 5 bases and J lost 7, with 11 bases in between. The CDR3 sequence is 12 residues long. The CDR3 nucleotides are TGTGCCAGCAGCATCCCGCGAGGTGAAGCTTTCTTT. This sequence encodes CASSIPRGEAFF.

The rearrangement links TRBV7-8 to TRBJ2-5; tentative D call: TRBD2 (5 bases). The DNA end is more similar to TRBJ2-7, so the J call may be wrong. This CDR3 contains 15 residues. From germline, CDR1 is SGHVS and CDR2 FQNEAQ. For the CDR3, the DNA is TGTGCCAGCAGCTTAACAGCGGAAGGTTCCTACGAGCAGTACTTC. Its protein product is CASSLTAEGSYEQYF.

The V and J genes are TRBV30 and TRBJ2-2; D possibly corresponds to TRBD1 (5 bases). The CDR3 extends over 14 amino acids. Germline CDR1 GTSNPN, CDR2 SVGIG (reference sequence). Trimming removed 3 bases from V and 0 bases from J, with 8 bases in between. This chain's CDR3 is CAWRDTSNTGELFF. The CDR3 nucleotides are TGTGCCTGGAGGGACACTTCGAACACCGGGGAGCTGTTTTTT.

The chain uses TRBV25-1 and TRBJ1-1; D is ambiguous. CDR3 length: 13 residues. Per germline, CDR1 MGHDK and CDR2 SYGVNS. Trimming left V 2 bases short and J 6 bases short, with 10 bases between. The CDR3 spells CASSEQNRAEAFF. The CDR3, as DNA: TGTGCCAGCAGTGAACAGAATCGGGCTGAAGCTTTCTTT.

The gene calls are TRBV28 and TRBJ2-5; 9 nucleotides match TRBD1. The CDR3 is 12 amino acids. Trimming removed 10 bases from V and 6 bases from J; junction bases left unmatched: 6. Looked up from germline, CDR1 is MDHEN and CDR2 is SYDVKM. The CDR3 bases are TGTGCCACCAGACAGGGGGGAAAGACCCAGTACTTC. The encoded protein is CATRQGGKTQYF.

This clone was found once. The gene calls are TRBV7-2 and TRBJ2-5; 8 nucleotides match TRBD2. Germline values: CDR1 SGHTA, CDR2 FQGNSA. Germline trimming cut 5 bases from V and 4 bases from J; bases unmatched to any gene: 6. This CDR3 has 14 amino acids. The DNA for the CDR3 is TGTGCCAGCAGCCCAGGACTAGCCAGAGAGACCCAGTACTTC. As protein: CASSPGLARETQYF.

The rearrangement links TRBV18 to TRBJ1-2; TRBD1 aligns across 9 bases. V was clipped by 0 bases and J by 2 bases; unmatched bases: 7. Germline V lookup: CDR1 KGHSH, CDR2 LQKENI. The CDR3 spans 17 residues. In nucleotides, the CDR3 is TGTGCCAGCTCACCACCCCGACAGGGGGAATCCAACTATGGCTACACCTTC. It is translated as CASSPPRQGESNYGYTF.

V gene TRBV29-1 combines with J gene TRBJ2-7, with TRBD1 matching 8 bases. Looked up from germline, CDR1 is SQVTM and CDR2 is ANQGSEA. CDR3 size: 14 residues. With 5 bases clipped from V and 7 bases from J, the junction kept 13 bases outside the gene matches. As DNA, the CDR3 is TGCAGCGTTCCGACCCCAGGGGGCTTGGGTGAGCAGTACTTC. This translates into CSVPTPGGLGEQYF.

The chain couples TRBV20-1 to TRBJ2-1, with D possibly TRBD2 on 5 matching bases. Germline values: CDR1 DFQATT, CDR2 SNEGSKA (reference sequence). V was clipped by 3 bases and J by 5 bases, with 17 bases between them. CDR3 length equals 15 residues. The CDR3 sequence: CSASFPGKRNNEQFF. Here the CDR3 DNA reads TGCAGTGCTAGTTTTCCCGGGAAGAGAAACAATGAGCAGTTCTTC.

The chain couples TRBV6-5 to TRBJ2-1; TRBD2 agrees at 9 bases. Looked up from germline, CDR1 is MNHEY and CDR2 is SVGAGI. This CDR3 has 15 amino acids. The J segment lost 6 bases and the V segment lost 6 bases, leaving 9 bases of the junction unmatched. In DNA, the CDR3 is TGTGCCAGCAGGAGTAGCGGGAGCCATTCCAATGAGCAGTTCTTC. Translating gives CASRSSGSHSNEQFF.